This TCR beta chain was identified in a study of Graves' ophthalmopathy and Graves' hyperthyroidism. The study amplified TCR beta CDR3 regions using RNA transcripts. Second-round multiplex PCR came after first-round RT-PCR with HTBI primers. TCRdb re-derived calls from the multiplex PCR reads in MiXCR, one entry per CDR3 protein. The table shows around 1,000,000 distinct CDR3 sequences, with about two fifths occurring only once. V lost 9 bases to trimming and J lost 4 bases; unmatched junction nucleotides: 16. Germline assignment: CDR1 SGHVT and CDR2 SQSDAQ. The CDR3 has 16 amino acids. No donor had other autoimmune disease, uncontrolled infection, pregnancy or lactation.

The chain links TRBV7-4 to TRBJ2-5, with 8 bases fitting TRBD2. Source material: peripheral blood or thyroid tissue (not recorded which). The receptor was derived from an adult man with Graves' hyperthyroidism. The CDR3 region is CASSRGLLAGGETQYF. DNA for the CDR3: TGTGCCAGTAGTAGGGGATTATTGGCGGGAGGAGAGACCCAGTACTTC. The full variable domain, completed using reference TRBV7-4 and TRBJ2-5, is GAGVSQSPRYKVAKRGRDVALRCDSISGHVTLYWYRQTLGQGSEVLTYSQSDAQRDKSGRPSGRFSAERPERSVSTLKIQRTEQGDSAVYLCASSRGLLAGGETQYFGPGTRLLVL.